The 28 T cell receptor beta chains presented below share a single source sample, sequenced in a study of T cell repertoires in cytomegalovirus infection. MiXCR was run by TCRdb on the reads, yielding one entry per CDR3 protein. The sample lists roughly 700,000 distinct CDR3 sequences; roughly 30% were seen once. These receptors have no known antigen. The material sequenced was cultured PBMCs, taken from culture after CMV antigen stimulation. Source of these receptors: a human donor in good health (CMV status not recorded). Some clones in this sample may be carry-over from other donors' samples.

This clonotype has just a few counts. The chain employs TRBV7-2 and TRBJ2-2; no reliable D call. The V and J ends lost 0 bases and 1 base respectively, with 21 bases between them. The CDR3 length is 20 residues. Germline V lookup: CDR1 SGHTA, CDR2 FQGNSA. CDR3 in amino acids: CASSLAVLQLPLGNTGELFF. CDR3 nucleotides: TGTGCCAGCAGCTTAGCGGTTCTACAACTTCCCTTAGGGAACACCGGGGAGCTGTTTTTT.

V and J are TRBV27 and TRBJ2-5; perhaps TRBD2 as D (6 bases). V lost 5 bases, J lost 9 bases, and 22 bases lay in between. The CDR3 length is 15 residues. Looked up from germline, CDR1 is MNHEY and CDR2 is SMNVEV (reference sequence). The CDR3: CASSGDWVTLGAQYF. CDR3 nucleotide sequence: TGTGCCAGCAGTGGGGACTGGGTAACCCTCGGGGCCCAGTACTTC.

The V and J genes are TRBV6-1 and TRBJ2-3; TRBD1 might be the D (6 bases). Between the trimmed V and J ends, which lost 6 bases and 6 bases, there was a span of 13 bases. Germline V CDR1 and CDR2: MNHNS, SASEGT. This CDR3 spans 13 amino acids. The CDR3 coding sequence is TGTGCCAGCAGCGCACAGGGTATGGATACGCAGTATTTT. Translating it yields CASSAQGMDTQYF.

The chain has TRBV9 and TRBJ1-2; D is uncertain. The V end was cut by 4 bases, the J end by 3 bases, with 19 bases between. CDR1 is SGDLS, CDR2 YYNGEE, per germline. The CDR3 extends over 16 amino acids. The CDR3 sequence is CASSPRPLPWDYGYTF. In DNA, the CDR3 is TGTGCCAGCAGCCCCCGGCCTCTCCCGTGGGACTATGGCTACACCTTC.

J is TRBJ2-1 and V is TRBV6-5, with 12 bases identical to TRBD2. J was trimmed by 8 bases and V by 5 bases; bases with no gene match: 4. This CDR3 has 14 amino acids. Germline V gene lookup returns CDR1 MNHEY and CDR2 SVGAGI. Here the CDR3 DNA reads TGTGCCAGCAGTCGAGGACTAGCGGGACATGAGCAGTTCTTC. This sequence encodes CASSRGLAGHEQFF.

This rearrangement joins TRBV20-1 to TRBJ2-3; 7 bases fit TRBD2. This CDR3 is built from 17 residues. Germline CDR1 reads DFQATT; CDR2 reads SNEGSKA (reference sequence). V shed 0 bases and J 2 bases; nucleotides not matched to a gene: 11. The CDR3 loop is CSARDLLRERDTDTQYF. In DNA form, the CDR3 reads TGCAGTGCTAGAGATCTTCTGCGGGAGAGGGACACAGATACGCAGTATTTT.

This clonotype has at least ten counts. The chain recombines TRBV7-2 with TRBJ2-7; D assignment may be TRBD1 or TRBD2 (5 bases each). Germline V gene lookup returns CDR1 SGHTA and CDR2 FQGNSA. This CDR3 contains 14 residues. The germline V and J ends were trimmed by 4 bases and 0 bases, with 10 bases remaining between them. CDR3 residues: CASSSRGLSYEQYF. The CDR3 DNA reads as TGTGCCAGCAGCTCCCGGGGCCTCTCCTACGAGCAGTACTTC.

This clonotype occurred a few times. The chain links TRBV18 to TRBJ1-3; no firm D call. The CDR3 totals 14 residues. Germline V gene data show CDR1 as KGHSH and CDR2 as LQKENI. The V end was cut by 5 bases, the J end by 2 bases, with 10 bases between. CDR3 sequence: CASSSVSPGNTIYF. CDR3 bases: TGTGCCAGCTCATCGGTCAGTCCTGGAAACACCATATATTTT.

The sample holds a few counts of this clonotype. The rearrangement links TRBV7-9 to TRBJ2-7; 11 nucleotides match TRBD2. CDR3 size: 15 residues. Trimming removed 8 bases from V and 3 bases from J; junction bases left unmatched: 9. Germline CDR1 is SEHNR and CDR2 is FQNEAQ (reference sequence). This CDR3 is CASALPTSGSYEQYF. CDR3 DNA sequence: TGTGCCAGCGCCTTACCCACTAGCGGGAGCTACGAGCAGTACTTC.

This clonotype was picked up one time. This rearrangement joins TRBV4-1 to TRBJ1-1, with no clear D. Per the germline V gene, CDR1 is MGHRA and CDR2 is YSYEKL. Trimming removed 0 bases from V and 5 bases from J, with 10 bases in between. The length of the CDR3 is 14 residues. CDR3 in amino acids: CASSQDPRKTEAFF. Here the CDR3 DNA reads TGCGCCAGCAGCCAAGATCCTCGGAAAACTGAAGCTTTCTTT.

The chain has TRBV15 and TRBJ1-5; D remains unclear. Trimming removed 0 bases from V and 2 bases from J, with 8 bases in between. The CDR3 consists of 15 residues. In germline, CDR1 is LNHNV, CDR2 YYDKDF (reference sequence). The CDR3 DNA follows: TGTGCCACCAGCAGAGATGGCGTCGGCAATCAGCCCCAGCATTTT. Protein sequence: CATSRDGVGNQPQHF.

This clonotype has a handful of counts. The chain recombines TRBV6-2 or TRBV6-3 with TRBJ2-1; 10 bases map to TRBD2. The V gene's germline CDR1 is MNHEY and CDR2 SVGEGT. The CDR3 runs 17 residues. V dropped 5 bases and J dropped 8; count of bases not matched to a gene: 15. CDR3: CASSRLGAGGPSYEQFF. As DNA, the CDR3 is TGTGCCAGCAGTCGACTGGGAGCGGGAGGGCCTTCCTATGAGCAGTTCTTC.

This clonotype was seen a handful of times. The chain uses TRBV5-5 and TRBJ2-1; D not resolved. The CDR3 is 11 amino acids. The V end was cut by 2 bases, the J end by 9 bases, with 6 bases between. Germline loops: CDR1 SGHKS, CDR2 YYEKEE (reference sequence). The DNA of the CDR3 is TGTGCCAGCAGCTTAGAATTTGAGCAGTTCTTC. It specifies CASSLEFEQFF.

A few counts support this clonotype. The chain couples TRBV7-2 to TRBJ2-5; unclear D gene. Trimming removed 1 base from V and 2 bases from J, with 8 bases in between. Germline loops: CDR1 SGHTA, CDR2 FQGNSA. The CDR3 sequence is 14 residues long. CDR3 nucleotides: TGTGCCAGCAGCTTAGATAGGGTTCAAGAGACCCAGTACTTC. It codes for CASSLDRVQETQYF.

V and J are TRBV18 and TRBJ2-1; D perhaps matches TRBD2 (6 bases). Germline CDR1 reads KGHSH; CDR2 reads LQKENI. Trimming shortened V by 3 bases and J by 3 bases, and 9 bases separated the two germline ends. This CDR3 is 14 amino acids long. CDR3 coding DNA: TGTGCCAGCTCACCGGGACTTAACTACAATGAGCAGTTCTTC. Encoded protein: CASSPGLNYNEQFF.

This clonotype was recorded a few times. The V gene is TRBV7-2, the J gene TRBJ2-5; 8 bases align to TRBD2. The germline CDR1 and CDR2 sequences are SGHTA and FQGNSA. The V gene end was trimmed by 4 bases and the J gene end by 2 bases; junction bases not matched to a gene: 18. The CDR3 consists of 19 residues. Written as DNA, the CDR3 is TGTGCCAGCAGCTCCAGACCGGGGGGGCCCTGGGCTGGGCAAGAGACCCAGTACTTC. Its protein is CASSSRPGGPWAGQETQYF.

This clonotype was found a few times. The chain has TRBV7-9 and TRBJ2-1; D is perhaps TRBD2 (5 bases). V gave up 5 bases and J gave up 7 bases, with 15 bases separating them. CDR3 size: 14 residues. The germline gives CDR1 SEHNR, CDR2 FQNEAQ (reference sequence). CDR3 DNA sequence: TGTGCCAGCAGCCCCCGAGCACGGGGTAATGAGCAGTTCTTC. Protein: CASSPRARGNEQFF.

This clonotype was picked up many times. CDR3 DNA sequence: TGTGCCAGCAGCTTAGGAGGAGGGGGCTCCTACAATGAGCAGTTCTTC. Translation: CASSLGGGGSYNEQFF. J is TRBJ2-1 and V is TRBV7-2; D is tentatively TRBD1 or TRBD2 (6 bases each). Germline V CDR1 and CDR2: SGHTA, FQGNSA. The CDR3 runs 16 residues. Trimming shortened V by 1 base and J by 0 bases, and 10 bases separated the two germline ends.

Many counts were recorded for this clonotype. The chain couples TRBV14 to TRBJ1-1; 9 bases agree with TRBD1. Germline CDR1 reads SGHDN; CDR2 reads FVKESK. V trimming: 1 base; J trimming: 4 bases; junction bases outside the gene matches: 10. The CDR3 totals 17 residues. CDR3 coding DNA: TGTGCCAGCAGCCAAGTTCTAACCGGGACAGGGTCCACTGAAGCTTTCTTT. This codes for CASSQVLTGTGSTEAFF.

The rearrangement links TRBV4-3 to TRBJ2-7; the match to TRBD2 covers 8 bases. CDR1 and CDR2 from the germline V gene are LGHNA and YSLEER. This CDR3 spans 15 amino acids. V lost 0 bases, J lost 3 bases, and 4 bases stayed unmatched. DNA of the CDR3: TGCGCCAGCAGCCAAGATTTGAGCGGGAGCTACGAGCAGTACTTC. Amino acid sequence: CASSQDLSGSYEQYF.

This clonotype occurred a few times. The chain employs TRBV12-3 or TRBV12-4 and TRBJ1-2; TRBD1 is a possible D gene (5 bases). The CDR3 length is 12 residues. The germline V and J ends were trimmed by 5 bases and 5 bases, with 9 bases remaining between them. The CDR3 DNA is TGTGCCAGCAGTGCAGGGTATTATGGCTACACCTTC. Its protein product is CASSAGYYGYTF.

This chain connects TRBV12-3 or TRBV12-4 to TRBJ1-3; D is unclear. The CDR3 sequence is 13 residues long. The V end lost 7 bases, the J end lost 4 bases, and 11 bases lay between the germline ends. The CDR3 protein is CASTDAAGNTIYF. As DNA, the CDR3 is TGTGCCAGCACCGACGCGGCGGGAAACACCATATATTTT.

The V and J genes are TRBV7-9 and TRBJ2-2; D unclear. Trimming removed 6 bases from V and 7 bases from J, with 18 bases in between. CDR3 length: 15 amino acids. The V gene's germline CDR1 is SEHNR and CDR2 FQNEAQ (reference sequence). CDR3 protein: CASSPPGLANGELFF. The CDR3 bases are TGTGCCAGCAGTCCCCCGGGCCTGGCGAACGGGGAGCTGTTTTTT.

There are a few counts of this clonotype. This chain joins TRBV7-2 and TRBJ2-1; TRBD2 matches at 7 bases. This CDR3 comprises 16 residues. Per the germline V gene, CDR1 is SGHTA and CDR2 is FQGNSA. V lost 1 base, J lost 9 bases, and 12 bases stayed unmatched. The CDR3 spells CASSLGPLGGSGEQFF. CDR3 coding DNA: TGTGCCAGCAGCTTAGGTCCCCTGGGGGGGTCGGGTGAGCAGTTCTTC.

In this sample, this clonotype turned up a few times. The J gene is TRBJ2-5, the V gene TRBV11-2; no definite D call. V was trimmed by 2 bases and J by 3 bases, leaving 7 bases between them. Germline V lookup: CDR1 SGHAT, CDR2 FQNNGV. The CDR3 is 13 amino acids. The CDR3 DNA follows: TGTGCCAGCAGCTTAAGATGGGAAGAGACCCAGTACTTC. Translating gives CASSLRWEETQYF.

This clonotype was found a few times. The CDR3 DNA sequence: TGTGCCAGCAGGAGGCCAGGGGCAAACACTGAAGCTTTCTTT. It codes for CASRRPGANTEAFF. The chain is built from TRBV6-1 and TRBJ1-1, with D possibly being TRBD1 (6 bases). CDR3 length: 14 residues. Germline loops: CDR1 MNHNS, CDR2 SASEGT. The V end lost 6 bases, the J end lost 2 bases, and 13 bases lay between the germline ends.

CDR3 sequence: CASSLNLQPQHF. As DNA, the CDR3 is TGTGCCAGCAGCTTGAATCTTCAGCCCCAGCATTTT. The chain joins TRBV7-2 to TRBJ1-5; D gene unclear. The CDR3 extends over 12 amino acids. V gave up 3 bases and J gave up 6 bases, with 6 bases separating them. CDR1 SGHTA and CDR2 FQGNSA come from the germline V gene.

This clonotype showed up just a few times. The rearrangement joins TRBV7-9 to TRBJ1-2; TRBD1 is a possible D gene (6 bases). The CDR3 runs to 12 residues. The germline V and J ends were trimmed by 2 bases and 8 bases, with 9 bases remaining between them. Germline loops: CDR1 SEHNR, CDR2 FQNEAQ (reference sequence). Here the CDR3 reads CASSLHRDGYTF. In nucleotides, the CDR3 is TGTGCCAGCAGCTTACACAGGGACGGCTACACCTTC.